The T cell receptor beta chain under discussion was sequenced for a study of blood T cell repertoires in COVID-19. Study at large: Acute and convalescent COVID-19 samples came from the United States, Italy and Spain. T cells, B-cell-depleted T cells, or PBMCs supplied cDNA or gDNA.

Germline loops: CDR1 SGHKS, CDR2 YYEKEE (reference sequence). The CDR3 has 13 amino acids. V lost 2 bases, J lost 0 bases, and 6 bases lay in between. Per the original methods: The assay estimated nucleated cells by amplifying reference gene primers. Profiling relied on immunoSEQ multiplex PCR, and the TCRdb table lists in-frame clones only, not all of them. V and J calls plus clone size are reproduced from that table; the DNA served to infer D and trimming. The sample contains roughly 150,000 clones, approximately 88% of which appear only once. The TCR was taken from a human donor in a cohort sampled during active COVID-19. This chain links TRBV5-5 with TRBJ2-7, with no clear D. The material sequenced was peripheral blood. DNA for the CDR3: TGTGCCAGCAGCTTATACACCTCCTACGAGCAGTACTTC. This codes for CASSLYTSYEQYF.